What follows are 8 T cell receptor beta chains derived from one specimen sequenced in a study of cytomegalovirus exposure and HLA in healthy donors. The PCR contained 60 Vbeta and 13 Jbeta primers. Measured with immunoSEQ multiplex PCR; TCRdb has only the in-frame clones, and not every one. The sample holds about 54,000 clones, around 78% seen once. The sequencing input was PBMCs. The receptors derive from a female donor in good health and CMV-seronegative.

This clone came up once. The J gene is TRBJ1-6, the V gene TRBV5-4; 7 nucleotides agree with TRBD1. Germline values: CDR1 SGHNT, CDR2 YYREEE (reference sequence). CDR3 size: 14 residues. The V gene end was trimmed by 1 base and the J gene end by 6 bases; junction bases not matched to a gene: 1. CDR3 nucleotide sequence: TGTGCCAGCAGCTTGAGGGGGCTTAATTCACCCCTCCACTTT. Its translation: CASSLRGLNSPLHF.

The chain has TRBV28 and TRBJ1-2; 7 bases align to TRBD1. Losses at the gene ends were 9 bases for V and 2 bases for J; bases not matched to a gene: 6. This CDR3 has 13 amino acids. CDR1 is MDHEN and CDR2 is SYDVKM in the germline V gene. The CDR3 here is CASYLTGNYGYTF. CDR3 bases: TGTGCCAGTTACCTGACAGGGAACTATGGCTACACCTTC.

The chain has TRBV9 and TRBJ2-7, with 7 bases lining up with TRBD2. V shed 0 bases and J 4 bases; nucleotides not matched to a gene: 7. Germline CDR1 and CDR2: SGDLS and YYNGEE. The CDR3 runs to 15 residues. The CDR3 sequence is CASSVEAARGYEQYF. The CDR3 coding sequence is TGTGCCAGCAGCGTAGAGGCAGCGCGGGGGTACGAGCAGTACTTC.

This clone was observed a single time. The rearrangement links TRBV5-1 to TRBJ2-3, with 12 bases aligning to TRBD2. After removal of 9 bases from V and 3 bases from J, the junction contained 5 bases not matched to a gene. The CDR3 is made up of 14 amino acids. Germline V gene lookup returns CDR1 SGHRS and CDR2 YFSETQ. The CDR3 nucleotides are TGCGCCACCGCTAGCGGGGGGGCAACAGATACGCAGTATTTT. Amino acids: CATASGGATDTQYF.

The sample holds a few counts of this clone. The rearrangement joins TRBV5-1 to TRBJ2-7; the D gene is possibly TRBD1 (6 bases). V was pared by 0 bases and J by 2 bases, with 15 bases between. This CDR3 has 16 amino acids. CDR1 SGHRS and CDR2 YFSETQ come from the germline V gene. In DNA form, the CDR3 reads TGCGCCAGCAGCTTGGATAGACAGGATCCCACCTACGAGCAGTACTTC. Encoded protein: CASSLDRQDPTYEQYF.

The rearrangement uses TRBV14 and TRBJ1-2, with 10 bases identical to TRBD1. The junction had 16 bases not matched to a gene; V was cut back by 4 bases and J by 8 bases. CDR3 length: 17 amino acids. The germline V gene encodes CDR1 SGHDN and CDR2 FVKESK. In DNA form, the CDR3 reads TGTGCCAGCAGCCCCTTGGGGGGACAGGGGTTCTTTATGGGCTACACCTTC. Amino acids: CASSPLGGQGFFMGYTF.

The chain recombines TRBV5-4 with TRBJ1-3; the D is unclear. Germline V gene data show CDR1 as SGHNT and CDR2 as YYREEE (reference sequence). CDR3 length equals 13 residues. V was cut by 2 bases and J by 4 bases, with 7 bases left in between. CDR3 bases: TGTGCCAGCAGCTTACCCGGGGGAAACACCATATATTTT. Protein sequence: CASSLPGGNTIYF.

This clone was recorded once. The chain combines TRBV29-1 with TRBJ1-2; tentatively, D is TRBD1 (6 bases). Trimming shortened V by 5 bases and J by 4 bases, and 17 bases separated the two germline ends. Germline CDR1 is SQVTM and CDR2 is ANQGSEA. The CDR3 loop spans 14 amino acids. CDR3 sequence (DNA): TGCAGCGTTAATATACAGGGAATCGCCTATGGCTACACCTTC. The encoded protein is CSVNIQGIAYGYTF.